The entry below gives a single T cell receptor (beta chain) sequence along with its context. The antigen is undetermined. The data belong to a study of cytomegalovirus exposure and HLA in healthy donors. Study-level information: In a later analysis, it was reported that the roughly 130 validation repertoires had been produced on the same platform as the 670 or so repertoires belonging to the first cohort. Overall study results and limits: Diagnosis of cytomegalovirus status made by the classifier reportedly showed high specificity and sensitivity. A few CMV-associated chains were confirmed in vitro to be specific for CMV antigens.

The donors were members of the validation cohort comprising approximately 120 subjects, separate from the roughly 670-subject first cohort. The CDR3 spans 18 residues. The trim removed 1 base at V and 6 bases at J, leaving 13 bases unmatched. Germline V gives CDR1 LNHNV, CDR2 YYDKDF (reference sequence). The protocol was immunoSEQ multiplex PCR, while the TCRdb copy is restricted to in-frame clones and leaves out a portion. The repertoire holds some 350,000 clones, with 75% to 90% as singletons. Sequencing was performed on PBMCs. The chain has TRBV15 and TRBJ2-3, with 10 bases fitting TRBD2. The TCR comes from a woman in her thirties in good health and CMV-seropositive. CDR3 loop: CATSRGGLAGAKMDTQYF. The CDR3 DNA is TGTGCCACCAGCAGAGGGGGGCTAGCGGGAGCCAAGATGGATACGCAGTATTTT.